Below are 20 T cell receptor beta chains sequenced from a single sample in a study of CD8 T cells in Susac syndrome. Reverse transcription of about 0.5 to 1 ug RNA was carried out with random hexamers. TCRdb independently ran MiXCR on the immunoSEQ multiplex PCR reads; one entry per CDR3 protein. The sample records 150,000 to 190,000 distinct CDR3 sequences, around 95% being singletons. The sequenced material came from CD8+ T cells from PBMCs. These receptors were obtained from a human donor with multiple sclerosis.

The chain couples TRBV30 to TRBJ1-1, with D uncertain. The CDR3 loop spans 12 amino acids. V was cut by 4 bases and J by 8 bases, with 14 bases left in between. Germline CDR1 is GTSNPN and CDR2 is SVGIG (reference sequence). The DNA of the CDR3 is TGTGCCTGGATGGATAGCAGGCTCGAAGCTTTCTTT. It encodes CAWMDSRLEAFF.

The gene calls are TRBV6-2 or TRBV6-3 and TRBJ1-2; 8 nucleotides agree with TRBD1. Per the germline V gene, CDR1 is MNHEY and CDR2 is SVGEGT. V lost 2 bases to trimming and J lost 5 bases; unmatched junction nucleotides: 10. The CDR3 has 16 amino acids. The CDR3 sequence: CASSYHRNTGGYGYTF. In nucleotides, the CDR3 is TGTGCCAGCAGTTACCACCGAAACACAGGGGGTTATGGCTACACCTTC.

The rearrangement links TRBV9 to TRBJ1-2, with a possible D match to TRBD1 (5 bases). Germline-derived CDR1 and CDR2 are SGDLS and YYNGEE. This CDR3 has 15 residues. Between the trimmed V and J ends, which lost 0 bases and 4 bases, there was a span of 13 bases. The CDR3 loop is CASSVDGGPSYGYTF. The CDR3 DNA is TGTGCCAGCAGCGTAGACGGGGGACCCAGCTATGGCTACACCTTC.

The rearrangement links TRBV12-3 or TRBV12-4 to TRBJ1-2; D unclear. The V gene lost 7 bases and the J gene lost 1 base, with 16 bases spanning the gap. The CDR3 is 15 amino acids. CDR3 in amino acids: CASTSDGRVNYGYTF. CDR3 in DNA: TGTGCCAGCACCTCCGACGGCCGGGTTAACTATGGCTACACCTTC.

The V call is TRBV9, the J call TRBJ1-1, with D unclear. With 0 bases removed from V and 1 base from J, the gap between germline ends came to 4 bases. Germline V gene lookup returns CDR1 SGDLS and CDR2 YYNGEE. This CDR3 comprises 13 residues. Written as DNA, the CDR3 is TGTGCCAGCAGCGTAGTCTGGAACACTGAAGCTTTCTTT. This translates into CASSVVWNTEAFF.

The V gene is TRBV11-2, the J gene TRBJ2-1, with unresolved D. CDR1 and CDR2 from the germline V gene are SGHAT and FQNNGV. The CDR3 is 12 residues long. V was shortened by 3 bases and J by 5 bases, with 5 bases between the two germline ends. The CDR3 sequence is CASSFPNNEQFF. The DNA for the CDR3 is TGTGCCAGCAGCTTCCCCAACAATGAGCAGTTCTTC.

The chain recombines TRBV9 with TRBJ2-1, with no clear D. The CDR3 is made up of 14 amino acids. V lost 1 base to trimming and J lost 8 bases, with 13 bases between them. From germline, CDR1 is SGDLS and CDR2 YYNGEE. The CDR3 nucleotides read TGTGCCAGCAGCGTATGGGATTTTGGCGATGAGCAGTTCTTC. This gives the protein CASSVWDFGDEQFF. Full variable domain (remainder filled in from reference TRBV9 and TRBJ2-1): DSGVTQTPKHLITATGQRVTLRCSPRSGDLSVYWYQQSLDQGLQFLIQYYNGEERAKGNILERFSAQQFPDLHSELNLSSLELGDSALYFCASSVWDFGDEQFFGPGTRLTVL.

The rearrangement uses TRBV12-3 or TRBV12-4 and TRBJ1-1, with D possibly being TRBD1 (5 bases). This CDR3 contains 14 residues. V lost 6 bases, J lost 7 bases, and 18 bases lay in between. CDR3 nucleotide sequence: TGTGCCAGCAGCCTAGCGTGGGGGGACCTTGAAGCTTTCTTT. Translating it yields CASSLAWGDLEAFF.

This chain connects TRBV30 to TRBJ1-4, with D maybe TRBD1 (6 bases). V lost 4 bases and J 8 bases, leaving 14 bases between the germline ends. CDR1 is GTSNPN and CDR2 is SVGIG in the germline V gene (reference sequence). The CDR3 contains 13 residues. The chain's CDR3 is CAWNGGIEEKLFF. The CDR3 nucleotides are TGTGCCTGGAACGGGGGCATCGAAGAAAAACTGTTTTTT.

CDR3 loop: CASKDRTYNEQFF. DNA of the CDR3: TGTGCCAGCAAGGACAGGACCTACAATGAGCAGTTCTTC. The chain couples TRBV27 to TRBJ2-1, with TRBD1 matching over 7 bases. The V segment lost 7 bases and the J segment 2 bases; nucleotides outside the gene matches: 2. This CDR3 spans 13 amino acids. Germline CDR1 and CDR2: MNHEY and SMNVEV (reference sequence).

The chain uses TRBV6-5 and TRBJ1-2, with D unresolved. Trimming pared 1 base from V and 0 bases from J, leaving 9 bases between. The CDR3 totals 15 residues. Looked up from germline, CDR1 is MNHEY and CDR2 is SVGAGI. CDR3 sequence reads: CASSYWADANYGYTF. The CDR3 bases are TGTGCCAGCAGTTACTGGGCAGACGCTAACTATGGCTACACCTTC.

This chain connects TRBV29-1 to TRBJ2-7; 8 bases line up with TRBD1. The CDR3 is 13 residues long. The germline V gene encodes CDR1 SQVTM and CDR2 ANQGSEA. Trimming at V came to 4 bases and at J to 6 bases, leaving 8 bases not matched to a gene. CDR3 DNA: TGCAGCGTTGCCGGCAGGGGGCAAGGCGAGCAGTACTTC. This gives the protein CSVAGRGQGEQYF.

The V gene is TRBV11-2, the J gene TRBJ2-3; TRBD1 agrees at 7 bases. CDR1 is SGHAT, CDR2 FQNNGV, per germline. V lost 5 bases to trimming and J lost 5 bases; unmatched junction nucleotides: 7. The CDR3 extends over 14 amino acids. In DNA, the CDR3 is TGTGCCAGCAGCATCCAGGGGGTCCGAGATACGCAGTATTTT. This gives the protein CASSIQGVRDTQYF.

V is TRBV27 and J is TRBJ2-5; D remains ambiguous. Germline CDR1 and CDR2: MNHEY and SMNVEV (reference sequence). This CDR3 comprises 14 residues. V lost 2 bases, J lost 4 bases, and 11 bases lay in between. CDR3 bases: TGTGCCAGCAGTTTACTTGTAGGCGCAGAGACCCAGTACTTC. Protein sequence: CASSLLVGAETQYF.

For the CDR3, the DNA is TGCGCCAGCAGCCAAGACGGGACAGAAAATTCCTACGAGCAGTACTTC. Protein: CASSQDGTENSYEQYF. The V and J genes are TRBV4-1 and TRBJ2-7, with 7 bases that match TRBD1. The junction had 6 bases not matched to a gene; V was cut back by 0 bases and J by 1 base. Germline assignment: CDR1 MGHRA and CDR2 YSYEKL. The CDR3 has 16 amino acids.

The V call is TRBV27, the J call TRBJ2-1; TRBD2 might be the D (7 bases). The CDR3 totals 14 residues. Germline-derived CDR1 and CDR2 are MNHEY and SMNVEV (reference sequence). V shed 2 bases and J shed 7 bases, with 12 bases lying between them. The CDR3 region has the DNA TGTGCCAGCAGTTTAAGTGGGGGGGCGAATGAGCAGTTCTTC. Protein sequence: CASSLSGGANEQFF.

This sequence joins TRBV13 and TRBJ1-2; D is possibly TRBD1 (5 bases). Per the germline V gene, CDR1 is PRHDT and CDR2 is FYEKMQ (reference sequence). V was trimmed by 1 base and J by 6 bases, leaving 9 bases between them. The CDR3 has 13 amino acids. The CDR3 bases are TGTGCCAGCAGCTTAGAACACAGGAATGGCTACACCTTC. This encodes CASSLEHRNGYTF.

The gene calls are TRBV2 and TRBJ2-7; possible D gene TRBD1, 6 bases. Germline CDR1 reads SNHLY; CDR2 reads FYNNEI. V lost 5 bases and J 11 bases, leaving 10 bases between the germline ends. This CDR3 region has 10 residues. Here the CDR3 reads CASSWQGKYF. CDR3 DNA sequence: TGTGCCAGCAGTTGGCAGGGGAAGTACTTC.

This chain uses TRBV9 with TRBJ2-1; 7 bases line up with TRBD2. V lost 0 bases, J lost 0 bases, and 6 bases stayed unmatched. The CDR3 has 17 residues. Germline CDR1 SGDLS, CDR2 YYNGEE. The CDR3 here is CASSVGWEGASYNEQFF. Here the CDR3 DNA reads TGTGCCAGCAGCGTAGGGTGGGAGGGAGCCTCCTACAATGAGCAGTTCTTC.

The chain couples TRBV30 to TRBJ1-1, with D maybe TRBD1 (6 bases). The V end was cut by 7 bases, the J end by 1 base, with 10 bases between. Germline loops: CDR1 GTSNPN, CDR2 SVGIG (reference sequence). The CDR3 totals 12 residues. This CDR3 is CASQTGNTEAFF. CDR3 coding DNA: TGTGCCTCCCAGACAGGGAACACTGAAGCTTTCTTT.